This T cell receptor beta chain was identified during a study of brain T cells in children with intractable seizures (dated by TCRdb to about 2021). A note on the overall study: A NanoString immunology panel was first used to screen resected brain tissue from nearly 55 pediatric epilepsy surgery cases for immune gene transcripts. Of the approximately twelve selected surgery cases, pre-surgery blood was also sequenced for eight, so four had brain tissue only. Overall results and qualifications from the work: Because sequencing depth differed between pre- and post-surgery blood, the absence of clones from the pre-surgery sample may reflect undersampling. Viral specificity was inferred only from CDR3 sequence similarity, and patients' HCMV serostatus was unknown.

Concerning this clone: Its antigen remains unidentified. It has no much larger one-base neighbor in the sample; base qualities were not kept.

TCR beta chain sequences were generated from genomic DNA using the immunoSEQ assay. The authors processed their data as follows. Any CDR3 sequence that did not begin with the conserved framework cysteine at position 104 was removed by hand. To get clonality, the normalized Shannon's Diversity Index was subtracted from one, giving values from 0 (maximal diversity) to 1 (oligoclonal). Chi-squared comparison-of-proportions tests assessed whether the same CDR3 differed in frequency between samples, such as brain versus blood. Public clonotypes were found by searching immuneACCESS, and the VDJdb browser was used to assess similarity to known antiviral clonotypes. The clones in this table, taken by TCRdb from immuneACCESS, are in-frame only. Not every clone is retained; where verified, under half of the shortfall comes from an unresolved V gene, and the cause of the rest is unknown. The V and J calls and clone size are taken from that table; D and trimming were inferred from the DNA. This sample lists 340,000 or so clones; roughly 93% were detected once. Clones ranked in the top ten supply under 7% of the sample.

This specimen's time point label, interpreted: blood from clinic visit 5 months post-surgery; TSC patient then seizure free. Surgery cases with the highest brain T cell transcript signatures were selected for TCR beta chain sequencing of brain tissue and, where available, blood. Before surgery, the patients had been given at least one anti-epileptic drug. TCR-sequenced patients were children with drug-resistant epilepsy due to tuberous sclerosis complex, focal cortical dysplasia, Rasmussen encephalitis or hemimegalencephaly. Bulk genomic DNA was isolated from unsorted brain tissue and whole blood using the Monarch genomic DNA purification kit. At the junction V is shortened by 5 bases and J by 7 bases; bases outside the gene matches: 20. CDR1 and CDR2, per the germline V gene (reference sequence), are PRHDT and FYEKMQ. Spanning cysteine to phenylalanine, the CDR3 consists of 18 amino acids. Just the 54-base CDR3 DNA is kept, in frame starting at base 1.

The receptor was derived from a boy younger than two with tuberous sclerosis and intractable seizures. The specimen comprised peripheral blood, sampled 4 to 5 months after surgery. The V and J segments used are TRBV13 and TRBJ2-3, and TRBD2 aligns with 8 junction nucleotides. The bases are TGTGCCAGCAGCCAAGAATCCCAACTAGCGGACCCCCCAAATACGCAGTATTTT. This encodes CASSQESQLADPPNTQYF.